This TCR beta chain came from a study of cytomegalovirus exposure and HLA in healthy donors. The overall study: In a later analysis, the approximately 120 validation repertoires were reported to have used the same platform as the 550 to 850 first-cohort repertoires.

Germline V gene lookup returns CDR1 MNHEY and CDR2 SMNVEV (reference sequence). The CDR3 has 15 residues. Trimming removed 4 bases from V and 2 bases from J; junction bases left unmatched: 3. Some clones are missing from TCRdb's copy, which holds only in-frame ones; the method was immunoSEQ multiplex PCR. The sample contains about 120,000 clones, 95% to 97% of which appear only once. Sequencing was carried out using PBMCs. This TCR derives from a man in his late teens or twenties in good health and CMV-seronegative. The chain uses TRBV27 and TRBJ2-3, with 10 positions matching TRBD1. The CDR3 nucleotides read TGTGCCAGCAGTTCGGGGACAGGGGCCACAGATACGCAGTATTTT. Its translation: CASSSGTGATDTQYF.